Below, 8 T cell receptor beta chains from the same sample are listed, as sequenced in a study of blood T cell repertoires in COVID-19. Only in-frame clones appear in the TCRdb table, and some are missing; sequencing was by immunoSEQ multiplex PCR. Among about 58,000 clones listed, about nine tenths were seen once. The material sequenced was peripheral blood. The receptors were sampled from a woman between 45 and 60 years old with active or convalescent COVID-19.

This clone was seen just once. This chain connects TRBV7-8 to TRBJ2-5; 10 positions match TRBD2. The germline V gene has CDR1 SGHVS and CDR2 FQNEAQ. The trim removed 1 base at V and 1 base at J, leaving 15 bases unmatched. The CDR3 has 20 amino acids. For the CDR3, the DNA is TGTGCCAGCAGCTTAGTAGGAAGCGGACTAGCGGTTGATATCCAAGAGACCCAGTACTTC. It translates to CASSLVGSGLAVDIQETQYF.

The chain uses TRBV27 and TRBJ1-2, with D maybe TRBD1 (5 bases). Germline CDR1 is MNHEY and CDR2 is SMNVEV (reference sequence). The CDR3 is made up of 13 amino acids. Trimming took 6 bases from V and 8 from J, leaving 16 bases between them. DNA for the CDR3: TGTGCCAGCAGCTTCGAAGGGGCTAGAGGCTACACCTTC. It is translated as CASSFEGARGYTF.

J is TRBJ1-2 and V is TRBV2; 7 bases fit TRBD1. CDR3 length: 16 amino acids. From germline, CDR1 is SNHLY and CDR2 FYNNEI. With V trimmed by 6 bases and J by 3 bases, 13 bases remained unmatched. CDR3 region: CASSLGRGRLDYGYTF. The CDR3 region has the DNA TGTGCCAGCAGCCTCGGCAGGGGGAGACTTGACTATGGCTACACCTTC.

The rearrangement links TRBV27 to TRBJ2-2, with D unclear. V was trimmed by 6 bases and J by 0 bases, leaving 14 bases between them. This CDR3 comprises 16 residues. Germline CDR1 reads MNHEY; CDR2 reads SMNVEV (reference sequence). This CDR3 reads CASRGPTRTNTGELFF. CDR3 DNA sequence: TGTGCCAGCAGAGGCCCGACAAGGACGAACACCGGGGAGCTGTTTTTT.

CDR3 nucleotides: TGTGCCAGCTCGACAGGGGATGGGGTGAACACTGAAGCTTTCTTT. This translates into CASSTGDGVNTEAFF. The chain uses TRBV18 and TRBJ1-1; 8 bases match TRBD1. There are 15 residues in the CDR3. V lost 6 bases to trimming and J lost 0 bases; unmatched junction nucleotides: 6. Germline CDR1 and CDR2: KGHSH and LQKENI.

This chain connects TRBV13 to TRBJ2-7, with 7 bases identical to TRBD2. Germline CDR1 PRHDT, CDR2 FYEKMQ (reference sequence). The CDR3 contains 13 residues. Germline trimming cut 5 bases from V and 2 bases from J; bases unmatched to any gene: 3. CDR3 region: CASSKGTTYEQYF. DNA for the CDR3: TGTGCCAGCAGCAAAGGGACTACCTACGAGCAGTACTTC.

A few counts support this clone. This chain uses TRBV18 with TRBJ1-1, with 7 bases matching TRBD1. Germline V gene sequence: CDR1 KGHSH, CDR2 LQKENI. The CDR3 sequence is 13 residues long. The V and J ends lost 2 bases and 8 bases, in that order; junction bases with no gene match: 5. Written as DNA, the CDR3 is TGTGCCAGCTCACCATGGGACAGTTTGGAAGCTTTCTTT. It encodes CASSPWDSLEAFF. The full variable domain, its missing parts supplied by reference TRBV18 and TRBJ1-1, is NAGVMQNPRHLVRRRGQEARLRCSPMKGHSHVYWYRQLPEEGLKFMVYLQKENIIDESGMPKERFSAEFPKEGPSILRIQQVVRGDSAAYFCASSPWDSLEAFFGQGTRLTVV.

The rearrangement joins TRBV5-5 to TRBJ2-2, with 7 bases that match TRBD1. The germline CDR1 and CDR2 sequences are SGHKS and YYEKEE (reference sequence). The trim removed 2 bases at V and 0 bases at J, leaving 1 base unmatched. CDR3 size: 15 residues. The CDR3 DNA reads TGTGCCAGCAGCTTAGACAGGGCGAACACCGGGGAGCTGTTTTTT. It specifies CASSLDRANTGELFF.